One and the same sample provided the 18 T cell receptor beta chains below, sequenced in a study of breast tumors, draining lymph nodes, adjacent tissues. TCRdb reprocessed the multiplex PCR reads via MiXCR and lists one record per CDR3 protein. The sample holds over 150,000 distinct CDR3 sequences, roughly 31% seen once. Axillary draining lymph nodes of breast cancer patients supplied the node samples. Sequencing was done on a sample of axillary lymph node tissue. Receptor source: a female donor with breast cancer. Some clones in this sample may be carry-over from other donors' samples.

The chain links TRBV19 to TRBJ1-5, with D possibly matching TRBD1 (5 bases). Trimming removed 7 bases at V and 2 bases at J, with 12 bases between. The CDR3 is 14 amino acids. Germline V gene data show CDR1 as LNHDA and CDR2 as SQIVND (reference sequence). The CDR3 DNA follows: TGTGCCAGTAACGCAGGGTGTGGCAATCAGCCCCAGCATTTT. Translated: CASNAGCGNQPQHF.

The V gene is TRBV24-1, the J gene TRBJ1-6; the D is unclear. The CDR3 consists of 16 residues. Germline loops: CDR1 KGHDR, CDR2 SFDVKD. Between the trimmed V and J ends, which lost 3 bases and 4 bases, there was a span of 12 bases. The CDR3 sequence is CATSDASGNYNSPLHF. DNA for the CDR3: TGTGCCACCAGTGATGCTAGCGGGAATTATAATTCACCCCTCCACTTT.

This clonotype was detected ten times or more. The gene calls are TRBV5-4 and TRBJ2-1; 8 nucleotides line up with TRBD2. The J segment lost 9 bases and the V segment lost 0 bases, leaving 8 bases of the junction unmatched. CDR1 and CDR2 from the germline V gene are SGHNT and YYREEE (reference sequence). The CDR3 totals 15 residues. CDR3 loop: CASSLAVGGAVEQFF. The CDR3 nucleotides are TGTGCCAGCAGCTTGGCCGTCGGGGGGGCCGTTGAGCAGTTCTTC. Complete variable domain (other parts from reference TRBV5-4 and TRBJ2-1): ETGVTQSPTHLIKTRGQQVTLRCSSQSGHNTVSWYQQALGQGPQFIFQYYREEENGRGNFPPRFSGLQFPNYSSELNVNALELDDSALYLCASSLAVGGAVEQFFGPGTRLTVL.

There are many counts of this clonotype. The gene calls are TRBV13 and TRBJ2-2; TRBD2 matches at 10 bases. Looked up from germline, CDR1 is PRHDT and CDR2 is FYEKMQ (reference sequence). The CDR3 loop spans 16 amino acids. V was pared by 7 bases and J by 5 bases, with 10 bases of the junction left unmatched. This chain's CDR3 is CASTERSGRETGELFF. The DNA for the CDR3 is TGTGCCAGCACCGAGAGGAGCGGGAGGGAGACCGGGGAGCTGTTTTTT. Full variable domain (rest looked up from reference TRBV13 and TRBJ2-2): AAGVIQSPRHLIKEKRETATLKCYPIPRHDTVYWYQQGPGQDPQFLISFYEKMQSDKGSIPDRFSAQQFSDYHSELNMSSLELGDSALYFCASTERSGRETGELFFGEGSRLTVL.

Of note for this clonotype: Germline is not matched at one junction end, which may reflect a read error. The chain uses TRBV6-5 and TRBJ2-5, with D maybe TRBD2 (6 bases). Per the germline V gene, CDR1 is MNHEY and CDR2 is SVGAGI. There are 14 residues in the CDR3. This CDR3 is CGSSYGRGGETQYF. The CDR3 coding sequence is TGTGGCAGCAGTTACGGACGGGGAGGAGAGACCCAGTACTTC.

This clonotype has a count of ten or more. The rearrangement links TRBV9 to TRBJ2-7; 7 bases line up with TRBD1. J was trimmed by 3 bases and V by 3 bases; bases with no gene match: 9. This CDR3 is 15 amino acids long. The V gene's germline CDR1 is SGDLS and CDR2 YYNGEE. CDR3 nucleotides: TGTGCCAGCAGCGCTCACCCGGGACAGTTCTACGAGCAGTACTTC. Its translation is CASSAHPGQFYEQYF.

As regards this clonotype: This sequence may be a read error, since a much larger clone differs from it by one base. The chain uses TRBV6-5 and TRBJ1-4; no reliable D call. The CDR3 length is 14 residues. The germline gives CDR1 MNHEY, CDR2 SVGAGI. This CDR3 is CASSHSRENEKLFF. The CDR3 region has the DNA TGTGCCAGCAGTCACTCGCGAGAGAATGAAAAACTGTTTTTT.

This clonotype was detected many times. The chain carries TRBV29-1 and TRBJ2-1; 15 bases agree with TRBD2. The CDR3 has 15 residues. Trimming removed 5 bases from V and 3 bases from J; junction bases left unmatched: 2. CDR1 and CDR2 from the germline V gene are SQVTM and ANQGSEA. This CDR3 is CSVWTSGRDYNEQFF. The CDR3 nucleotides read TGCAGCGTTTGGACTAGCGGGAGGGACTACAATGAGCAGTTCTTC.

This clonotype has more than one count but fewer than ten. A read error may explain this, as a much larger clone is one base away. V usage is TRBV5-1 and J usage is TRBJ2-3; D might be TRBD1 (7 bases). V was pared by 2 bases and J by 6 bases, with 19 bases between. Germline-derived CDR1 and CDR2 are SGHRS and YFSETQ. The CDR3 is made up of 16 amino acids. The CDR3, as DNA: TGCGCCAGCAGCTTCTCGGCAGGGGGGATCGTTGATACGCAGTATTTT. Translating it yields CASSFSAGGIVDTQYF.

This clonotype has at least ten counts. V gene TRBV25-1 combines with J gene TRBJ2-5, with D possibly being TRBD2 (5 bases). The CDR3 runs to 15 residues. Trimming took off 3 bases at V and 5 bases at J, with 16 bases between the two ends. Looked up from germline, CDR1 is MGHDK and CDR2 is SYGVNS. The DNA of the CDR3 is TGTGCCAGCAGTGAGGCAGGAGGAAATTTGGAGACCCAGTACTTC. Translating it yields CASSEAGGNLETQYF.

The sample holds one count of this clonotype. This may be a read error, as it is one base from a much larger clone. This chain connects TRBV3-1 to TRBJ2-3, with unresolved D. Germline CDR1 and CDR2: LGHDT and YNNKEL (reference sequence). The CDR3 is made up of 14 amino acids. The DNA of the CDR3 is TGTGCCAGCAGCCAAGATGGGTTTGGAGATACGCAGTGTTTT. This codes for CASSQDGFGDTQCF.

This clonotype is medium-sized in the sample. The chain joins TRBV24-1 to TRBJ2-7; the match to TRBD1 covers 12 bases. V dropped 7 bases and J dropped 6; count of bases not matched to a gene: 3. The CDR3 sequence is 13 residues long. The germline V gene encodes CDR1 KGHDR and CDR2 SFDVKD. This CDR3 reads CATRGTGGTEQYF. CDR3 bases: TGTGCCACCAGAGGGACAGGGGGCACCGAGCAGTACTTC.

This clonotype was seen repeatedly, ten times or more. The chain has TRBV9 and TRBJ2-1; possibly TRBD1 or TRBD2 for D (6 bases each). The CDR3 runs to 14 residues. CDR1 SGDLS and CDR2 YYNGEE come from the germline V gene. The germline V and J ends were trimmed by 4 bases and 5 bases, with 13 bases remaining between them. In DNA, the CDR3 is TGTGCCAGCAGCCAAGGGGGACTCCACAATGAGCAGTTCTTC. It codes for CASSQGGLHNEQFF.

The rearrangement uses TRBV10-3 and TRBJ2-2; TRBD1 aligns across 7 bases. The CDR3 has 14 residues. Looked up from germline, CDR1 is ENHRY and CDR2 is SYGVKD. J lost 6 bases, V lost 7 bases, and 8 bases had no gene match. The CDR3 sequence is CAITGQDGAGELFF. DNA for the CDR3: TGTGCCATCACCGGACAGGACGGAGCCGGGGAGCTGTTTTTT.

With respect to this clonotype: Relative to the germline gene, one junction end is altered; a read error may explain this. The chain recombines TRBV28 with TRBJ2-7; maybe TRBD2 (5 bases). This CDR3 is built from 12 residues. Germline lookup yields CDR1 MDHEN and CDR2 SYDVKM. The CDR3 loop is CASRLGPYEQYF. CDR3 nucleotides: TGTGCCAGCAGACTAGGGCCCTATGAGCAGTACTTC. Filled out from reference TRBV28 and TRBJ2-7, the complete variable domain reads DVKVTQSSRYLVKRTGEKVFLECVQDMDHENMFWYRQDPGLGLRLIYFSYDVKMKEKGDIPEGYSVSREKKERFSLILESASTNQTSMYLCASRLGPYEQYFGPGTRLTVT.

V and J are TRBV11-3 and TRBJ2-5, with a possible D match to TRBD2 (6 bases). The V and J ends lost 1 base and 5 bases respectively, with 11 bases between them. Per germline, CDR1 SGHNT and CDR2 YENEEA. CDR3 size: 14 residues. CDR3 loop: CASSLVTAGETQYF. The CDR3 region has the DNA TGTGCCAGCAGCTTAGTAACGGCGGGGGAGACCCAGTACTTC.

The chain is built from TRBV11-2 and TRBJ1-2; 8 bases map to TRBD1. The CDR3 is made up of 14 amino acids. V lost 4 bases and J lost 2; bases outside the gene matches: 3. Germline V gene data show CDR1 as SGHAT and CDR2 as FQNNGV. The CDR3: CASSSWTGNYGYTF. The CDR3 DNA sequence: TGTGCCAGCAGCTCCTGGACAGGGAACTATGGCTACACCTTC.

This clonotype showed up many times. V is TRBV20-1 and J is TRBJ2-1; D gene unclear. Germline V CDR1 and CDR2: DFQATT, SNEGSKA (reference sequence). The V end was cut by 6 bases, the J end by 7 bases, with 16 bases between. The CDR3 spans 13 residues. The CDR3 nucleotides read TGCAGTGCGCCCTTCCGGACCGAGAATGAGCAGTTCTTC. Translating gives CSAPFRTENEQFF.